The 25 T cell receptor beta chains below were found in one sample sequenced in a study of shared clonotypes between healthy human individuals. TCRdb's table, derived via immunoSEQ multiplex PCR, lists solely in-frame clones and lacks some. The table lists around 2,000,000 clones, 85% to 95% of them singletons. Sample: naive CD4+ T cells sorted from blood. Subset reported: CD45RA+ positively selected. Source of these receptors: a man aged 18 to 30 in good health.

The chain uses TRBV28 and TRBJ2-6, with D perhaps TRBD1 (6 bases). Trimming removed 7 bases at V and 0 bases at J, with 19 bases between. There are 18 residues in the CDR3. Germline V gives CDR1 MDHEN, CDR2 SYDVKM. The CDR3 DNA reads TGTGCCAGCACTTCCATAACCGGGACAACCTCTGGGGCCAACGTCCTGACTTTC. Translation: CASTSITGTTSGANVLTF.

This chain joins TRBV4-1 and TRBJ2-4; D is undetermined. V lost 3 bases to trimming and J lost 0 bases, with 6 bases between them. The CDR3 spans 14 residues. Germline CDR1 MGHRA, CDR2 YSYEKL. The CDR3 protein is CASSQTLAKNIQYF. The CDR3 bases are TGCGCCAGCAGCCAGACACTAGCCAAAAACATTCAGTACTTC.

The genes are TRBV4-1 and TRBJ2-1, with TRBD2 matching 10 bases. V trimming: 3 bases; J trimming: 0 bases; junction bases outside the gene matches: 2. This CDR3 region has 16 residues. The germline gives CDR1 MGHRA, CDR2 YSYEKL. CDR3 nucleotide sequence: TGCGCCAGCAGCCAGGGACTAGCGAGCTCCTACAATGAGCAGTTCTTC. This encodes CASSQGLASSYNEQFF.

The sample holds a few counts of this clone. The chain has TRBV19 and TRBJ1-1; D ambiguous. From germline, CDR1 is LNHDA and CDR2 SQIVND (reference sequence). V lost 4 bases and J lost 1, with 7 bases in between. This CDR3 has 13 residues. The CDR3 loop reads CASSKEPNTEAFF. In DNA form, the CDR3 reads TGTGCCAGTAGTAAGGAGCCGAACACTGAAGCTTTCTTT.

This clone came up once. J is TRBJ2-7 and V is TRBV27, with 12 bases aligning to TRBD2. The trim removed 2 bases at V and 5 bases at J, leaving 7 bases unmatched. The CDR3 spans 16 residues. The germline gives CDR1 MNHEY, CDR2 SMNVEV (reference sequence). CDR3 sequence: CASSLRTSGKVDEQYF. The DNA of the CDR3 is TGTGCCAGCAGTTTACGGACTAGCGGGAAGGTGGACGAGCAGTACTTC.

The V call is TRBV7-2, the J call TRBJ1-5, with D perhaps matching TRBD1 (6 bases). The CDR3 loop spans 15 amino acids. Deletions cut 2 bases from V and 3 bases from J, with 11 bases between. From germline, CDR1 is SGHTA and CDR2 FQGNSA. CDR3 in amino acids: CASSLRQGNNQPQHF. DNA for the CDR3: TGTGCCAGCAGCTTACGGCAGGGGAACAATCAGCCCCAGCATTTT.

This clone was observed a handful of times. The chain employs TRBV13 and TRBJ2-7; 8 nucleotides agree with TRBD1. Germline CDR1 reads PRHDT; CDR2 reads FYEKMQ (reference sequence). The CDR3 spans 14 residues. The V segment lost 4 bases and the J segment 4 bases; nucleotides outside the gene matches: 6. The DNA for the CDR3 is TGTGCCAGCAGCTCCGGGACAGGCCCGTACGAGCAGTACTTC. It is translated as CASSSGTGPYEQYF.

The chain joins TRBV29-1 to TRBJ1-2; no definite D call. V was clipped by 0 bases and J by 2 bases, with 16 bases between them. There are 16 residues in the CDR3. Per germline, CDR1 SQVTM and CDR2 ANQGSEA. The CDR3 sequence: CSVEDLPRHSNYGYTF. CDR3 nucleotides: TGCAGCGTTGAAGATCTTCCGCGACATTCAAACTATGGCTACACCTTC. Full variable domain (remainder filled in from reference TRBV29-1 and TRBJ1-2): SAVISQKPSRDICQRGTSLTIQCQVDSQVTMMFWYRQQPGQSLTLIATANQGSEATYESGFVIDKFPISRPNLTFSTLTVSNMSPEDSSIYLCSVEDLPRHSNYGYTFGSGTRLTVV.

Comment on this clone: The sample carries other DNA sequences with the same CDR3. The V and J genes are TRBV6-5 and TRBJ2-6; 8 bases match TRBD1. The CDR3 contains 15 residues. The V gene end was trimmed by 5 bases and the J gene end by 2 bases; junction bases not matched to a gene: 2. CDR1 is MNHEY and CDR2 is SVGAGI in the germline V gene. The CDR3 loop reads CASSKQGAGANVLTF. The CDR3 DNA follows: TGTGCCAGCAGTAAACAGGGGGCTGGGGCCAACGTCCTGACTTTC.

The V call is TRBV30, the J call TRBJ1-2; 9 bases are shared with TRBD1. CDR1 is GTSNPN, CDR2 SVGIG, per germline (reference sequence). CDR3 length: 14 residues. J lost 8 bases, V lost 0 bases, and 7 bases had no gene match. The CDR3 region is CAWSVRGQGYGYTF. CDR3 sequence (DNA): TGTGCCTGGAGTGTAAGGGGACAGGGATACGGCTACACCTTC.

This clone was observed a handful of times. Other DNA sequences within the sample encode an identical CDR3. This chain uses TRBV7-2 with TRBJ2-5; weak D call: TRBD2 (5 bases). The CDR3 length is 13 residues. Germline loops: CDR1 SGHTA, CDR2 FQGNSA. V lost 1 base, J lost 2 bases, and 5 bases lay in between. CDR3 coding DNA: TGTGCCAGCAGCTTAGGAGGGCAAGAGACCCAGTACTTC. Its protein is CASSLGGQETQYF.

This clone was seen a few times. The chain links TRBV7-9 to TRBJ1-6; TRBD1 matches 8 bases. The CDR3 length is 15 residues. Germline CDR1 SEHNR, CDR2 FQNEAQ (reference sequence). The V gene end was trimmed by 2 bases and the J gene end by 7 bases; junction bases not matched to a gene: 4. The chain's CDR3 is CASSLSTGGNSPLHF. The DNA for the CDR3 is TGTGCCAGCAGCTTAAGCACAGGGGGAAATTCACCCCTCCACTTT. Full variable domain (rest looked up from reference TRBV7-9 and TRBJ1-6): DTGVSQNPRHKITKRGQNVTFRCDPISEHNRLYWYRQTLGQGPEFLTYFQNEAQLEKSRLLSDRFSAERPKGSFSTLEIQRTEQGDSAMYLCASSLSTGGNSPLHFGNGTRLTVT.

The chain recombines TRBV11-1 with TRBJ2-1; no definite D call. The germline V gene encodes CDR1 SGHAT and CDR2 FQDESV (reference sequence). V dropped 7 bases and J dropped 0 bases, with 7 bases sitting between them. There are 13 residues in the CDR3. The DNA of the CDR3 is TGTGCCAGCACCCGGACCTCCTACAATGAGCAGTTCTTC. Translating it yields CASTRTSYNEQFF.

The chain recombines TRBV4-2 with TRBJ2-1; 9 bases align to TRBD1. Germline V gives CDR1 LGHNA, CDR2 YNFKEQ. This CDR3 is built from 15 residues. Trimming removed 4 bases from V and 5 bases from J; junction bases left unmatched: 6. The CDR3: CASSPGQGVNNEQFF. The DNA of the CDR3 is TGTGCCAGCAGCCCGGGACAGGGTGTGAACAATGAGCAGTTCTTC.

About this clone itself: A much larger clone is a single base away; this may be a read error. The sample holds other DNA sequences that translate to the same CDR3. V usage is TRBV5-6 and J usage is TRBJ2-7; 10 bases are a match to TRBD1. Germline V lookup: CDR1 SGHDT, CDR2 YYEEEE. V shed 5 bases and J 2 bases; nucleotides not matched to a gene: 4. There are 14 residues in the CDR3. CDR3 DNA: TGTGCCAGCAGTCCCGGGACAGGGGCCTACGAGCAGTACTTC. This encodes CASSPGTGAYEQYF.

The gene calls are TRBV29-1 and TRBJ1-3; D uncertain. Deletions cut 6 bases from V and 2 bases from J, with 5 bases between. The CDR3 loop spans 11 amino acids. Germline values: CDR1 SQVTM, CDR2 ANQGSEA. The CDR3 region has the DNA TGCAGCGTCCAGCCTGGAAACACCATATATTTT. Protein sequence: CSVQPGNTIYF.

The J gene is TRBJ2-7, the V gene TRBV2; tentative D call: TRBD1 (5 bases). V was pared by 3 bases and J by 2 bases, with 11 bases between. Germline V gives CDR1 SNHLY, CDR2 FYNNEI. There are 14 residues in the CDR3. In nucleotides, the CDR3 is TGTGCCAGCAGTGAGCCCAGGGCCCCCTACGAGCAGTACTTC. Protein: CASSEPRAPYEQYF.

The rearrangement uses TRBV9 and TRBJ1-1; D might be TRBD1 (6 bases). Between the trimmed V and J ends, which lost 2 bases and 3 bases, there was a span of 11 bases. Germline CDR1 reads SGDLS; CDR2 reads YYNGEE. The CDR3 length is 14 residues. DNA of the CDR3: TGTGCCAGCAGCGTCGACAGGTTGGACACTGAAGCTTTCTTT. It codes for CASSVDRLDTEAFF.

DNA for the CDR3: TGTGCCAGCACCAGAGAATCGCTCACAGATACGCAGTATTTT. Amino acids: CASTRESLTDTQYF. The chain carries TRBV2 and TRBJ2-3; D not resolved. V lost 7 bases and J 2 bases, leaving 13 bases between the germline ends. CDR3 length equals 14 residues. CDR1 is SNHLY, CDR2 FYNNEI, per germline.

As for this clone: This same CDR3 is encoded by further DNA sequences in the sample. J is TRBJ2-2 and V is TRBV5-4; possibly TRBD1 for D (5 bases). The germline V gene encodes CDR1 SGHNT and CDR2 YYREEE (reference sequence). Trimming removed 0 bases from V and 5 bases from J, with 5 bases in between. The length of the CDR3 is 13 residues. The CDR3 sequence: CASSLDRTGELFF. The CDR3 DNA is TGTGCCAGCAGCTTGGACAGGACCGGGGAGCTGTTTTTT.

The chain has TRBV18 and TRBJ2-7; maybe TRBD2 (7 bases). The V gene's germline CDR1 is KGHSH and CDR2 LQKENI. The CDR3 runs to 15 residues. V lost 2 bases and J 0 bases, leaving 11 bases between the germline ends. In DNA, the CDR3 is TGTGCCAGCTCACCAGGGGGGGCCCCCTCCTACGAGCAGTACTTC. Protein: CASSPGGAPSYEQYF.

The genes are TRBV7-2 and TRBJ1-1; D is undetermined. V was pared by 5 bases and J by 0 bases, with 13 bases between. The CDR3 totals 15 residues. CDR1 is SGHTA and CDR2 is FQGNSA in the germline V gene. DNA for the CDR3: TGTGCCAGCAGCACCTCGCAGGTCATGAACACTGAAGCTTTCTTT. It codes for CASSTSQVMNTEAFF.

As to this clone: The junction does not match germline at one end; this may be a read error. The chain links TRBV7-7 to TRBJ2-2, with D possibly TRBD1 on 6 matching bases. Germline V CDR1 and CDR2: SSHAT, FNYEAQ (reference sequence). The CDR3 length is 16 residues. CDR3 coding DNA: TGTGCTAGCAGTCCGGAGGTAGGGGGTTACACCGGGGAGCTGTTTTTT. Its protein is CASSPEVGGYTGELFF.

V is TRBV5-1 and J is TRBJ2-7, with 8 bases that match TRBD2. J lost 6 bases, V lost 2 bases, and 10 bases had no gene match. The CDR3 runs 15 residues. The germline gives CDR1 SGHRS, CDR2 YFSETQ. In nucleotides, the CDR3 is TGCGCCAGCAGCTTTGGGGGTAGCGGGGAGACCGAGCAGTACTTC. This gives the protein CASSFGGSGETEQYF.

This CDR3 reads CASSPGGVDETQYF. The DNA for the CDR3 is TGCGCCAGCAGCCCCGGGGGGGTTGACGAGACCCAGTACTTC. V and J are TRBV5-1 and TRBJ2-5; 8 bases fit TRBD2. Germline trimming cut 4 bases from V and 5 bases from J; bases unmatched to any gene: 7. This CDR3 is built from 14 residues. From germline, CDR1 is SGHRS and CDR2 YFSETQ.